This is a list of T cell receptor beta chains from one sample in a study of human T cells and chemical hapten exposure. TCRdb reprocessed the RACE reads with MiXCR, giving one entry per CDR3 protein. The sample has 300,000 to 450,000 distinct CDR3 sequences, 5.1% seen once; the top ten hold 2.5% to 3%. Sequenced here: whole blood, sampled in connection with sensitization to the hapten diphenylcyclopropenone (DPC). Receptors were obtained from a woman aged 45 to 65 with alopecia areata. Some clones in this sample may be carry-over from other donors' samples. The CDR3 runs from the conserved cysteine through the conserved F or W. The D gene is left open where the match is weak. Some rows mark clone size as missing; the rest say once, few, many or name a class of expanded clone.

>NA|many|TRBV20-1|TRBJ2-2|12
TGCAGTGCTAGTGGCCAGAAACGGGAGCTGTTTTTT
CSASGQKRELFF
>NA|many|TRBV2|TRBJ2-7|15
TGTGCCAGCAGTGAGGTTGGAGGGACAAACTACGAGCAGTACTTC
CASSEVGGTNYEQYF
>TRBD2|few|TRBV7-9|TRBJ2-3|17
TGTGCCAGCAGCTCCTTGACTAGCGGGGGGGACGCAGATACGCAGTATTTT
CASSSLTSGGDADTQYF
>NA|many|TRBV7-2|TRBJ2-1|13
TGTGCCAGCAGCTGGTTTGTAGGAAATGAGCAGTTCTTC
CASSWFVGNEQFF
>NA|many|TRBV7-2|TRBJ1-1|13
TGTGCCAGCAGCCTAGATCTGAACACTGAAGCTTTCTTT
CASSLDLNTEAFF
>TRBD1|few|TRBV7-2|TRBJ2-1|14
TGTGCCAGCAGCTGGGGACAGGGTGTCAATGAGCAGTTCTTC
CASSWGQGVNEQFF
>NA|few|TRBV6-2/TRBV6-3|TRBJ2-3|15
TGTGCCAGCAGCTCCCTTGGGTGGTCGGAAGATACGCAGTATTTT
CASSSLGWSEDTQYF
>NA|many|TRBV6-1|TRBJ2-7|13
TGTGCCAGCAGTGAGGTGCCCAGCGGCGAGCAGTACTTC
CASSEVPSGEQYF
>TRBD1|few|TRBV6-5|TRBJ1-2|15
TGTGCCAGCATTAGGGGCAGGGGGCAAAACTATGGCTACACCTTC
CASIRGRGQNYGYTF
>TRBD1|many|TRBV6-5|TRBJ2-7|13
TGTGCCAGCACGACTAGTACCCGGGACAGGGTATACTTC
CASTTSTRDRVYF
>NA|many|TRBV10-3|TRBJ2-6|18
TGTGCCATCAGTGAGCTTCCGGGGACATCGCTTGGGGCCAACGTCCTGACTTTC
CAISELPGTSLGANVLTF
>TRBD1|NA|TRBV20-1|TRBJ2-1|18
TGCAGTGCTAGCAGGGGGCGCGGAACCGGGAGCTCCTACAATGAGCAGTTCTTC
CSASRGRGTGSSYNEQFF
>NA|few|TRBV20-1|TRBJ2-7|15
TGCAGTGCTAGTGGTGCGGGCAAGGACCTCTACGAGCAGTACTTC
CSASGAGKDLYEQYF
>NA|few|TRBV12-3/TRBV12-4|TRBJ2-7|11
TGTGCCAGCAGAAATAGGGGGGCGGTGTACTTC
CASRNRGAVYF
>NA|many|TRBV11-2|TRBJ2-3|15
TGTGCCAGCAGCCTCGGTCCTAAACCTTCAGATACGCAGTATTTT
CASSLGPKPSDTQYF
>NA|NA|TRBV12-3/TRBV12-4|TRBJ2-7|11
TGTGCCAGCAGCCGTATGCGCGAGCAGTACTTC
CASSRMREQYF
>TRBD1|few|TRBV9|TRBJ1-3|18
TGTGCCAGCAGCGTAGACCCGCCGGGACAGGGCTCTGGAAACACCATATATTTT
CASSVDPPGQGSGNTIYF
>NA|few|TRBV29-1|TRBJ2-7|12
TGCAGCGTTGAAAATTTGGGGAGCGAGCAGTACTTC
CSVENLGSEQYF
>TRBD1|few|TRBV12-3/TRBV12-4|TRBJ2-7|14
TGTGCCAGCAGCAGGGGACAGGGTATCCGCGAGCAGTACTTC
CASSRGQGIREQYF
>NA|few|TRBV6-1|TRBJ2-5|14
TGTGCCAGTGAGAATTTTGTGAGCCAAGAGACCCAGTACTTC
CASENFVSQETQYF
>NA|few|TRBV29-1|TRBJ1-1|14
TGCAGCGTTGTGGGGGGCGCAGGGACCACTGAAGCTTTCTTT
CSVVGGAGTTEAFF
>NA|many|TRBV7-9|TRBJ2-1|13
TGTGCCAGCAGCAAAACTAGCTACAATGAGCAGTTCTTC
CASSKTSYNEQFF
>NA|many|TRBV12-3/TRBV12-4|TRBJ2-1|16
TGTGCCAGCAGTTCCCCCCCGGCGTCTGGGTCGGATGAGCAGTTCTTC
CASSSPPASGSDEQFF
>NA|NA|TRBV29-1|TRBJ2-3|15
TGCAGCGTTGAATGGATAGGCTTAGGCACAGATACGCAGTATTTT
CSVEWIGLGTDTQYF
>TRBD2|many|TRBV2|TRBJ2-3|14
TGTGCCAGCAGATTGCGGGGGGGCACAGATACGCAGTATTTT
CASRLRGGTDTQYF
>NA|few|TRBV2|TRBJ1-5|13
TGTGCCAGCAGTCCGGACTGGGATCAGCCCCAGCATTTT
CASSPDWDQPQHF
>NA|NA|TRBV9|TRBJ2-1|14
TGTGCCAGCAGCGGGGCAGGAGGGTACAATGAGCAGTTCTTC
CASSGAGGYNEQFF
>TRBD2|many|TRBV20-1|TRBJ2-3|14
TGCAGTGCCCGGTCTCCTAGCGGTGTAGATACGCAGTATTTT
CSARSPSGVDTQYF
>TRBD1|few|TRBV4-1|TRBJ1-1|14
TGCGCCAGCAGCGAATACGACAGGGACACTGAAGCTTTCTTT
CASSEYDRDTEAFF
>NA|NA|TRBV2|TRBJ1-2|14
TGTGCCAGCAGTGAGGGGCTGCCAGGGGATGGCTACACCTTC
CASSEGLPGDGYTF
>TRBD2|many|TRBV6-5|TRBJ2-2|15
TGTGCCAGCAGCGGTCGGACTAGCGGCTTGGGGGAGCTGTTTTTT
CASSGRTSGLGELFF
>NA|NA|TRBV6-5|TRBJ1-1|13
TGTGCCAGCAGTCTATGGGGGGAGACTGAAGCTTTCTTT
CASSLWGETEAFF
>NA|NA|TRBV7-2|TRBJ2-1|17
TGTGCCAGCAGCTTAGTAGAGTCGGGGGGCACCTACAATGAGCAGTTCTTC
CASSLVESGGTYNEQFF
>NA|many|TRBV7-8|TRBJ2-7|11
TGTGCCAGCAGCCCGGCGGATAGGCAGTACTTC
CASSPADRQYF
>NA|few|TRBV13|TRBJ1-1|13
TGTGCCAGCAGCTCCGGCCACAACACTGAAGCTTTCTTT
CASSSGHNTEAFF
>TRBD2|NA|TRBV2|TRBJ2-1|13
TGTGCCAGCAACCGGCGGGGGGACGATGAGCAGTTCTTC
CASNRRGDDEQFF
>NA|many|TRBV10-3|TRBJ2-7|17
TGTGCCATCAGTAAGACCGAAGAAGCGGCCAACCGCTACGAGCAGTACTTC
CAISKTEEAANRYEQYF
>NA|NA|TRBV11-2|TRBJ2-3|16
TGTGCCAGCAGCTTCCCCCGGGGAGCTAGCACAGATACGCAGTATTTT
CASSFPRGASTDTQYF
>NA|few|TRBV5-6|TRBJ2-1|12
TGTGCCAGCAGCTTGGAGTACAATGAGCAGTTCTTC
CASSLEYNEQFF
>TRBD1|NA|TRBV2|TRBJ2-7|14
TGTGCCAGCAGAGGGACAGGGGGCCGCTACGAGCAGTACTTC
CASRGTGGRYEQYF
>NA|few|TRBV7-9|TRBJ2-4|15
TGTGCCAGCAGCCTTAGCGAGATAGCCAAAAACATTCAGTACTTC
CASSLSEIAKNIQYF
>NA|many|TRBV24-1|TRBJ2-5|13
TGTGCCACCAGTGCTGCTTATCAAGAGACCCAGTACTTC
CATSAAYQETQYF
>TRBD1|many|TRBV5-5|TRBJ1-5|16
TGTGCCAGCAGCTTGGGACAGGGAATCAGCAATCAGCCCCAGCATTTT
CASSLGQGISNQPQHF
>NA|many|TRBV20-1|TRBJ2-7|11
TGCAGTGCTAGTGGCAGCCTCGAGCAGTACTTC
CSASGSLEQYF
>NA|few|TRBV12-3/TRBV12-4|TRBJ2-1|13
TGTGCCAGCAGTTTAGGCATTGGGGCTGAGCAGTTCTTC
CASSLGIGAEQFF
>NA|many|TRBV9|TRBJ1-2|14
TGTGCCAGCAGCATTGGGACGGAGTCCTATGGCTACACCTTC
CASSIGTESYGYTF
>TRBD1|NA|TRBV12-3/TRBV12-4|TRBJ2-2|21
TGTGCCAGCAGTTTACCGCCCCGTGGGACAGGGCGTCCGAGTGGCACCGGGGAGCTGTTTTTT
CASSLPPRGTGRPSGTGELFF
>NA|NA|TRBV28|TRBJ1-5|15
TGTGCCAGCAGATCCCCCTCAGGGGTTGGTCAGCCCCAGCATTTT
CASRSPSGVGQPQHF